These 30 T cell receptor beta chains were sequenced from one sample in a study of control samples from healthy donors and cancer patients. Repertoires were generated with immunoSEQ multiplex PCR, while TCRdb's copy carries only in-frame clones and drops some. The data show some 150,000 clones, about 94% seen once. Source material: blood. These receptors were taken from a man aged 50 to 59 in good health.

The genes are TRBV5-5 and TRBJ1-2; D not resolved. The CDR3 loop spans 11 amino acids. Germline CDR1 is SGHKS and CDR2 is YYEKEE (reference sequence). V shed 7 bases and J shed 5 bases, with 9 bases lying between them. The CDR3 loop is CASSARYGYTF. The CDR3, as DNA: TGTGCCAGCTCGGCCAGGTATGGCTACACCTTC. The full variable domain, rest sourced from reference TRBV5-5 and TRBJ1-2, is DAGVTQSPTHLIKTRGQQVTLRCSPISGHKSVSWYQQVLGQGPQFIFQYYEKEERGRGNFPDRFSARQFPNYSSELNVNALLLGDSALYLCASSARYGYTFGSGTRLTVV.

This chain links TRBV3-1 (or the pseudogene TRBV3-2) with TRBJ1-1; TRBD1 might be the D (6 bases). Trimming left V 1 base short and J 8 bases short, with 8 bases between. CDR1 LGHDT and CDR2 YNNKEL come from the germline V gene (reference sequence). The CDR3 contains 12 residues. DNA of the CDR3: TGTGCCAGCAGCCAAGTAAGGGGGGAAGCTTTCTTT. Amino acid sequence: CASSQVRGEAFF.

The chain employs TRBV10-1 and TRBJ2-3; TRBD2 aligns across 14 bases. The CDR3 spans 15 residues. In germline, CDR1 is WNHNN, CDR2 SYGVQD (reference sequence). After removal of 6 bases from V and 7 bases from J, the junction contained 6 bases not matched to a gene. Written as DNA, the CDR3 is TGCGCCAGCAGCGGGACTAGCGGGAGCGGGAATACGCAGTATTTT. Translated, it gives CASSGTSGSGNTQYF.

This clone was counted once. This chain connects TRBV2 to TRBJ2-1, with D uncertain. V lost 2 bases and J 10 bases, leaving 9 bases between the germline ends. CDR3 length: 12 residues. Germline V gives CDR1 SNHLY, CDR2 FYNNEI. The CDR3, as DNA: TGTGCCAGCAGTGAAAGGGTCAGGGAGCAGTTCTTC. This encodes CASSERVREQFF.

This clone showed up just a few times. The chain joins TRBV13 to TRBJ1-2; 9 bases fit TRBD1. The V gene's germline CDR1 is PRHDT and CDR2 FYEKMQ (reference sequence). Germline trimming cut 4 bases from V and 1 base from J; bases unmatched to any gene: 7. The CDR3 has 16 amino acids. CDR3 sequence (DNA): TGTGCCAGCAGCTCCCCCGGGACAGGGCTTAACTATGGCTACACCTTC. Encoded protein: CASSSPGTGLNYGYTF.

This clone was observed a handful of times. In nucleotides, the CDR3 is TGCGCCAGCAGCTTGCCCGGCGGGGGCTCCTACAATGAGCAGTTCTTC. Translating gives CASSLPGGGSYNEQFF. The rearrangement links TRBV5-1 to TRBJ2-1, with 7 bases matching TRBD2. The germline CDR1 and CDR2 sequences are SGHRS and YFSETQ. The CDR3 covers 16 residues. V lost 1 base, J lost 0 bases, and 4 bases stayed unmatched.

This clone appeared a single time. This chain connects TRBV6-5 to TRBJ1-6; TRBD1 agrees at 11 bases. Losses at the gene ends were 5 bases for V and 8 bases for J; bases not matched to a gene: 5. This CDR3 is built from 15 residues. Germline V lookup: CDR1 MNHEY, CDR2 SVGAGI. DNA of the CDR3: TGTGCCAGCAGTCCCGGACAGGGGGCATATTCACCCCTCCACTTT. This codes for CASSPGQGAYSPLHF.

The chain joins TRBV6-5 to TRBJ2-5; 8 positions match TRBD2. Germline CDR1 and CDR2: MNHEY and SVGAGI. The junction had 8 bases not matched to a gene; V was cut back by 0 bases and J by 5 bases. The CDR3 spans 16 residues. CDR3 protein: CASSYSTGGLRETQYF. CDR3 sequence (DNA): TGTGCCAGCAGTTACTCGACGGGGGGGCTGAGGGAGACCCAGTACTTC.

The chain has TRBV5-1 and TRBJ1-1; unclear D gene. Trimming left V 0 bases short and J 1 base short, with 16 bases between. CDR1 is SGHRS, CDR2 YFSETQ, per germline. This CDR3 has 17 amino acids. DNA of the CDR3: TGCGCCAGCAGCTTGGCCGGTCCCAGAGGTGGGAACACTGAAGCTTTCTTT. Protein sequence: CASSLAGPRGGNTEAFF.

The rearrangement uses TRBV9 and TRBJ1-2; 8 bases align to TRBD1. The germline gives CDR1 SGDLS, CDR2 YYNGEE. The junction had 4 bases not matched to a gene; V was cut back by 0 bases and J by 3 bases. This CDR3 spans 15 amino acids. The CDR3 DNA follows: TGTGCCAGCAGCGTAGAAGACAGGGGCTACTATGGCTACACCTTC. Its translation: CASSVEDRGYYGYTF. The full variable domain, rest sourced from reference TRBV9 and TRBJ1-2, is DSGVTQTPKHLITATGQRVTLRCSPRSGDLSVYWYQQSLDQGLQFLIQYYNGEERAKGNILERFSAQQFPDLHSELNLSSLELGDSALYFCASSVEDRGYYGYTFGSGTRLTVV.

The CDR3 spells CASPRTGENRNTEAFF. The CDR3 nucleotides are TGTGCCAGCCCTAGGACAGGGGAAAACCGGAACACTGAAGCTTTCTTT. The V call is TRBV18, the J call TRBJ1-1; 9 bases are shared with TRBD1. The CDR3 has 16 amino acids. Per germline, CDR1 KGHSH and CDR2 LQKENI. V shed 8 bases and J 1 base; nucleotides not matched to a gene: 11.

As concerns this clone: The sample has other DNA sequences that encode this CDR3 too. The J gene is TRBJ1-1, the V gene TRBV3-1 (or the pseudogene TRBV3-2); D unclear. V gave up 0 bases and J gave up 8 bases, with 4 bases separating them. Germline CDR1 reads LGHDT; CDR2 reads YNNKEL (reference sequence). The CDR3 is made up of 11 amino acids. CDR3 coding DNA: TGTGCCAGCAGCCAAGACCGGGAAGCTTTCTTT. The encoded protein is CASSQDREAFF.

The chain has TRBV27 and TRBJ1-1; D gene unclear. The CDR3 has 13 amino acids. Germline V gene data show CDR1 as MNHEY and CDR2 as SMNVEV (reference sequence). V lost 3 bases and J 0 bases, leaving 5 bases between the germline ends. CDR3 residues: CASSFGLNTEAFF. In nucleotides, the CDR3 is TGTGCCAGCAGTTTTGGCCTGAACACTGAAGCTTTCTTT.

This clone was seen only once. The genes are TRBV27 and TRBJ1-3; a weak D match, TRBD1 (5 bases). V lost 5 bases and J 4 bases, leaving 9 bases between the germline ends. The length of the CDR3 is 13 residues. Germline values: CDR1 MNHEY, CDR2 SMNVEV (reference sequence). CDR3 sequence: CASSLQGGNTIYF. DNA of the CDR3: TGTGCCAGCAGTCTTCAGGGAGGAAACACCATATATTTT.

This clone was counted once. The rearrangement joins TRBV6-1 to TRBJ1-4; D is unresolved. Trimming removed 3 bases from V and 0 bases from J, with 8 bases in between. CDR3 length equals 15 residues. Germline assignment: CDR1 MNHNS and CDR2 SASEGT. Here the CDR3 DNA reads TGTGCCAGCAGTGAGTTGGGAGCAACTAATGAAAAACTGTTTTTT. As protein: CASSELGATNEKLFF.

Here the CDR3 DNA reads TGTGCCAGCAGGTTGTCAGGGGATGGCTACACCTTC. Translation gives CASRLSGDGYTF. This chain joins TRBV2 and TRBJ1-2; a weak D match, TRBD1 (6 bases). Germline values: CDR1 SNHLY, CDR2 FYNNEI. The CDR3 length is 12 residues. V shed 6 bases and J shed 6 bases, with 11 bases lying between them.

This chain connects TRBV28 to TRBJ1-3; no clear D gene. This CDR3 is built from 14 residues. Per the germline V gene, CDR1 is MDHEN and CDR2 is SYDVKM. V was trimmed by 2 bases and J by 9 bases, leaving 14 bases between them. The DNA of the CDR3 is TGTGCCAGCAGTTTAATTGAAAGAGGAGTCACCATATATTTT. Protein sequence: CASSLIERGVTIYF.

The chain carries TRBV3-1 (or the pseudogene TRBV3-2) and TRBJ1-1; D unresolved. The CDR3 consists of 13 residues. Trimming stripped 1 base from V and 11 bases from J, with 14 bases between. CDR1 and CDR2 (germline): LGHDT, YNNKEL (reference sequence). CDR3 loop: CASSQAALHPAFF. In nucleotides, the CDR3 is TGTGCCAGCAGCCAAGCGGCCCTCCATCCGGCTTTCTTT.

The V call is TRBV3-1 (or the pseudogene TRBV3-2), the J call TRBJ2-1; TRBD1 agrees at 7 bases. V trimming: 3 bases; J trimming: 4 bases; junction bases outside the gene matches: 0. The CDR3 has 13 residues. Germline-derived CDR1 and CDR2 are LGHDT and YNNKEL (reference sequence). The CDR3 nucleotides read TGTGCCAGCAGCCAGGGACAGTACAATGAGCAGTTCTTC. Protein product: CASSQGQYNEQFF.

The V and J genes are TRBV29-1 and TRBJ2-7; 7 nucleotides agree with TRBD1. Germline values: CDR1 SQVTM, CDR2 ANQGSEA. The CDR3 totals 14 residues. Trimming cost V 2 bases and J 0 bases; bases outside gene matches: 4. The DNA for the CDR3 is TGCAGCGTTGAATTTCAGGGGGTCTCCTACGAGCAGTACTTC. Protein: CSVEFQGVSYEQYF.

The rearrangement links TRBV11-2 to TRBJ1-2; unclear D gene. The CDR3 runs 16 residues. The V end was cut by 5 bases, the J end by 4 bases, with 20 bases between. Germline V gene lookup returns CDR1 SGHAT and CDR2 FQNNGV. The CDR3 reads CASSHMRRTDVYGYTF. Here the CDR3 DNA reads TGTGCCAGCAGCCACATGAGGCGCACCGATGTCTATGGCTACACCTTC. The full variable domain, with the rest looked up from reference TRBV11-2 and TRBJ1-2, is EAGVAQSPRYKIIEKRQSVAFWCNPISGHATLYWYQQILGQGPKLLIQFQNNGVVDDSQLPKDRFSAERLKGVDSTLKIQPAKLEDSAVYLCASSHMRRTDVYGYTFGSGTRLTVV.

The chain uses TRBV28 and TRBJ1-4; D call uncertain. The CDR3 totals 15 residues. Per the germline V gene, CDR1 is MDHEN and CDR2 is SYDVKM. V was clipped by 7 bases and J by 10 bases, with 22 bases between them. The CDR3 reads CASTPGRRRDGKLFF. The CDR3 nucleotides read TGTGCCAGCACCCCAGGACGCCGTCGAGATGGAAAACTGTTTTTT.

The chain couples TRBV10-1 to TRBJ1-6; D is undetermined. Germline V gives CDR1 WNHNN, CDR2 SYGVQD (reference sequence). The CDR3 consists of 15 residues. The ends were cut back, 0 bases at V and 7 bases at J, with 10 bases in the middle. The CDR3 spells CASSESRVGNSPLHF. CDR3 sequence (DNA): TGCGCCAGCAGTGAGTCGCGGGTGGGCAATTCACCCCTCCACTTT.

The chain has TRBV29-1 and TRBJ2-1; possibly TRBD2 for D (6 bases). The V and J ends lost 6 bases and 0 bases respectively, with 12 bases between them. The germline V gene encodes CDR1 SQVTM and CDR2 ANQGSEA. The CDR3 is made up of 14 amino acids. The CDR3 loop reads CSVRRGNSYNEQFF. As DNA, the CDR3 is TGCAGCGTGCGGCGGGGAAACTCCTACAATGAGCAGTTCTTC.

This clone showed up just a few times. This sequence joins TRBV15 and TRBJ2-3; no firm D call. Germline V gene sequence: CDR1 LNHNV, CDR2 YYDKDF (reference sequence). CDR3 length: 15 amino acids. The V and J ends lost 0 bases and 2 bases respectively, with 9 bases between them. The CDR3 sequence: CATSRDWGYTDTQYF. The CDR3 DNA reads TGTGCCACCAGCAGAGATTGGGGTTACACAGATACGCAGTATTTT.

DNA for the CDR3: TGTGCCAGCAGCGCAGACTTGGGGGAGACCCAGTACTTC. Translated: CASSADLGETQYF. This chain joins TRBV9 and TRBJ2-5; D is unclear. The germline V gene has CDR1 SGDLS and CDR2 YYNGEE. V was shortened by 3 bases and J by 5 bases, with 11 bases between the two germline ends. This CDR3 spans 13 amino acids.

CDR3 nucleotides: TGTGCCAGCAGCCTCGGGCAATCGAACACTGAAGCTTTCTTT. Translation: CASSLGQSNTEAFF. The chain uses TRBV7-9 and TRBJ1-1; the D is unclear. Germline V gene data show CDR1 as SEHNR and CDR2 as FQNEAQ (reference sequence). The CDR3 loop spans 14 amino acids. V gave up 5 bases and J gave up 1 base, with 11 bases separating them.

V and J are TRBV10-2 and TRBJ1-4; TRBD1 matches 8 bases. The CDR3 runs to 14 residues. The germline V gene encodes CDR1 WSHSY and CDR2 SAAADI. V lost 6 bases to trimming and J lost 7 bases; unmatched junction nucleotides: 7. This chain's CDR3 is CASSDRGSGEKLFF. The CDR3 nucleotides are TGCGCCAGCAGCGACAGGGGAAGTGGTGAAAAACTGTTTTTT.

J is TRBJ2-5 and V is TRBV9, with TRBD2 identical over 10 bases. The CDR3 contains 15 residues. V lost 2 bases, J lost 5 bases, and 6 bases stayed unmatched. Germline assignment: CDR1 SGDLS and CDR2 YYNGEE. CDR3 DNA sequence: TGTGCCAGCAGCGTTACTAGCGGGACCCAGGAGACCCAGTACTTC. It codes for CASSVTSGTQETQYF.

The chain carries TRBV30 and TRBJ1-6; maybe TRBD1 (5 bases). Trimming stripped 4 bases from V and 2 bases from J, with 6 bases between. This CDR3 is 13 amino acids long. CDR1 GTSNPN and CDR2 SVGIG come from the germline V gene (reference sequence). CDR3 loop: CAWTRAYNSPLHF. The CDR3 region has the DNA TGTGCCTGGACCAGGGCCTATAATTCACCCCTCCACTTT.